This T cell receptor beta chain appears in the sequencing data of a study of PD-1 blockade in classical Hodgkin lymphoma. On the study more broadly: With a 2-week interval, patients received intravenous nivolumab at 3 mg/kg.

This clone appeared once. Every patient experienced relapse after autologous stem cell transplantation, and brentuximab vedotin exposure varied. Complete response, partial response or progressive disease constituted the best responses recorded. Germline V gives CDR1 SEHNR, CDR2 FQNEAQ (reference sequence). Trimming took 3 bases from V and 1 from J, leaving 6 bases between them. This CDR3 comprises 13 residues. Libraries were prepared by immunoSEQ multiplex PCR; TCRdb keeps only in-frame clonotypes and omits some of them. The sample comprises 25,000 or so clones, about three quarters of which are singletons, and more than 15% rests with the top ten.

This chain uses TRBV7-9 with TRBJ1-1; the D gene is possibly TRBD1 (5 bases). The sample consisted of peripheral blood mononuclear cells (PBMCs), taken at baseline. The clonotype originates from a human donor with classical Hodgkin lymphoma. The DNA of the CDR3 is TGTGCCAGCAGCTTCGGGGGGAACACTGAAGCTTTCTTT. It is translated as CASSFGGNTEAFF.